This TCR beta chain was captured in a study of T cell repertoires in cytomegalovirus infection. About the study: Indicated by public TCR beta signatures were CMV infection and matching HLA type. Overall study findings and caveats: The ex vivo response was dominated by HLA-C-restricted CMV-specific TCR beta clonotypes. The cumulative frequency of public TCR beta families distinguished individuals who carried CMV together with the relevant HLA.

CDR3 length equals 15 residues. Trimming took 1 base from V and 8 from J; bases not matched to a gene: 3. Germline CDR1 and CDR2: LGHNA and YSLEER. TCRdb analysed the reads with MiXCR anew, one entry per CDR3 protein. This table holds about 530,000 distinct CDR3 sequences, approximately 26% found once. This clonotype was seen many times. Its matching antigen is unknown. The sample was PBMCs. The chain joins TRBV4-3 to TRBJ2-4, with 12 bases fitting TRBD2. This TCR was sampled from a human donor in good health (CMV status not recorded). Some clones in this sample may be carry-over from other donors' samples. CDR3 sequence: CASSQGLAGVDIQYF. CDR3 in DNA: TGCGCCAGCAGCCAAGGACTAGCGGGAGTTGACATTCAGTACTTC.